One T cell receptor (beta chain) is described in this entry. Its antigen is unknown. The data belong to a study of T cell repertoires in cytomegalovirus infection. Study summary: Public TCR beta signatures indicated both CMV infection and matching HLA type.

MiXCR, applied by TCRdb to the reads, yields one record per CDR3 protein. Of roughly 700,000 distinct CDR3 sequences detected, roughly 30% appear once; the ten largest clones hold about 20%. This material consisted of cultured PBMCs, taken from culture after CMV antigen stimulation. The clonotype was recovered from a human donor in good health (CMV status not recorded). Some clones in this sample may be carry-over from other donors' samples.

As DNA, the CDR3 is TGCAGCGGCGCCGGTGGGAACACTGAAGCTTTCTTT. Translated: CSGAGGNTEAFF. The chain links TRBV29-1 to TRBJ1-1, with D unclear. CDR3 length: 12 residues. V was clipped by 7 bases and J by 1 base, with 10 bases between them. CDR1 is SQVTM and CDR2 is ANQGSEA in the germline V gene.